The 2 T cell receptor beta chains below all came from one sample that was sequenced in a study of shared clonotypes between healthy human individuals. The data were produced by immunoSEQ multiplex PCR, yet TCRdb's version contains in-frame clones alone and is incomplete. The table shows roughly 2,000,000 clones, with approximately 95% occurring only once. CD45RO-negative cells were positively selected for CCR7, leaving out terminally differentiated effector memory CD45RA+ cells. What was sequenced was naive CD8+ T cells sorted from blood. The receptors derive from a man between 18 and 29 years old in good health.

The rearrangement joins TRBV7-9 to TRBJ2-1; D is ambiguous. CDR3 length: 12 amino acids. V lost 5 bases, J lost 10 bases, and 12 bases lay in between. Germline V gives CDR1 SEHNR, CDR2 FQNEAQ (reference sequence). CDR3 residues: CASSLEGREQFF. CDR3 coding DNA: TGTGCCAGCAGCCTGGAAGGAAGAGAGCAGTTCTTC.

The chain employs TRBV27 and TRBJ2-7; TRBD2 is a possible D gene (7 bases). The germline V gene has CDR1 MNHEY and CDR2 SMNVEV (reference sequence). This CDR3 comprises 16 residues. The V gene lost 3 bases and the J gene lost 2 bases, with 17 bases spanning the gap. The CDR3: CASSFGGAGDTYEQYF. CDR3 bases: TGTGCCAGCAGTTTTGGGGGGGCAGGGGACACCTACGAGCAGTACTTC.